This TCR beta chain came from a study of cytomegalovirus exposure and HLA in healthy donors. Study results and limitations: Prior analysis indicated that the majority of TCR beta V segments exhibited productivity approximately 90% or approximately 30% of the time.

The PCR had 60 Vbeta and 13 Jbeta primers. Measured with immunoSEQ multiplex PCR; TCRdb has only the in-frame clones, and not every one. The table records roughly 160,000 clones, approximately 80% of them present only once. CDR3 length equals 13 residues. J gave up 1 base and V 8 bases, and 4 bases lay outside the gene matches. The germline gives CDR1 ENHRY, CDR2 SYGVKD. For this clone: The antigen is not known.

Healthy bone marrow donors made up the cohort. Sequenced: PBMCs. The rearrangement joins TRBV10-3 to TRBJ2-5; 7 bases map to TRBD1. The TCR originated in a young man in good health and CMV-seronegative. The CDR3 here is CAISGTVQETQYF. The CDR3 bases are TGTGCCATCTCCGGGACAGTCCAAGAGACCCAGTACTTC.